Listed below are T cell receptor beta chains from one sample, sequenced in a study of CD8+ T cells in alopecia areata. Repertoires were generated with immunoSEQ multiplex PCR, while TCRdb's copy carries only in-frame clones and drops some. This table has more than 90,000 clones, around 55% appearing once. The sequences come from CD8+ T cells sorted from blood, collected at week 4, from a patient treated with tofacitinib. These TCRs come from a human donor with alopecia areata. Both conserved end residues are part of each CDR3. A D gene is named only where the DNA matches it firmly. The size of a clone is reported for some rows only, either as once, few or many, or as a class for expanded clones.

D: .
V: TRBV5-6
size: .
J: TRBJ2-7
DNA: TGTGCCAGCAGCTCCAACGAGGACGTCTACACCTACGAGCAGTACTTC
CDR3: CASSSNEDVYTYEQYF

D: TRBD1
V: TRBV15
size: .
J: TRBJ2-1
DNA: TGTGCCACCAGCGCCCCGGGACAGGGGACCAATGAGCAGTTCTTC
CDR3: CATSAPGQGTNEQFF

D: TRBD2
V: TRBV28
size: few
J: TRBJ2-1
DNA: TGTGCCAGCAGTCTAGCGGGCGGTTTTTCATACAATGAGCAGTTCTTC
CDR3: CASSLAGGFSYNEQFF

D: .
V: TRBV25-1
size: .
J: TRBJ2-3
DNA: TGTGCCAGCAGTGAATATTTGACAGATACGCAGTATTTT
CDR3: CASSEYLTDTQYF

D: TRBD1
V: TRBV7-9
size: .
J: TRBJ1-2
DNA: TGTGCCAGCAGCCGGACAGGGAATATCTATGGCTACACCTTC
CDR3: CASSRTGNIYGYTF

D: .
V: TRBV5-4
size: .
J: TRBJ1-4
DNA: TGTGCCAGCAGCGAAAGTGCAACTAATGAAAAACTGTTTTTT
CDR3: CASSESATNEKLFF

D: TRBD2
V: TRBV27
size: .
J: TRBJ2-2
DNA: TGTGCCAGCTGCCTAGCGGGTAACACCGGGGAGCTGTTTTTT
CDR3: CASCLAGNTGELFF

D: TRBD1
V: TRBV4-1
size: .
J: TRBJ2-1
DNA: TGCGCCAGCAGCCCCGGGACAGGGACCTACAATGAGCAGTTCTTC
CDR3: CASSPGTGTYNEQFF

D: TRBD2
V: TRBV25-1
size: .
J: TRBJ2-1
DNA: TGTGCCAGCAGTACTCATCTAGCGGGAGAGCACAATGAGCAGTTCTTC
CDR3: CASSTHLAGEHNEQFF

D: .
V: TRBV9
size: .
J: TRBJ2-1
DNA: TGTGCCAGCAGCCCCACAGGGCGGGAGTACAATGAGCAGTTCTTC
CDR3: CASSPTGREYNEQFF

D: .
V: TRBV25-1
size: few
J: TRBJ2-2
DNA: TGTGCCAGCAGGGGGCTGGACACCGGGGAGCTGTTTTTT
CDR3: CASRGLDTGELFF

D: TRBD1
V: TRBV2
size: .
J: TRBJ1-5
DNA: TGTGCCAGCCGAACAGGGGTGGGCAATCAGCCCCAGCATTTT
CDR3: CASRTGVGNQPQHF

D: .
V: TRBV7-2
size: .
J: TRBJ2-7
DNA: TGTGCCAGCAGCTCAGAGCCGGGACAATCCTACGAGCAGTACTTC
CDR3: CASSSEPGQSYEQYF

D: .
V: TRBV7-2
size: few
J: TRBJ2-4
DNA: TGTGCCAGCAGAGCGTCTGACCTAGCCAAAAACATTCAGTACTTC
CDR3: CASRASDLAKNIQYF

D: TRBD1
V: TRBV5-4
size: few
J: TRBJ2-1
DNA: TGTGCCAGCAGCTTGGATGGACAGGGGGATGAGCAGTTCTTC
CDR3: CASSLDGQGDEQFF

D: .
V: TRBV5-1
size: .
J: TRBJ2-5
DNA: TGCGCCAGCAGCTTGGCCTTGCCCAGACAGGCACTATACCAAGAGACCCAGTACTTC
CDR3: CASSLALPRQALYQETQYF

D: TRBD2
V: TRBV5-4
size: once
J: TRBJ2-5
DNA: TGTGCCAGCACCGGGGGACTAGCGGGAGGGGTTCCTCTAGAGACCCAGTACTTC
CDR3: CASTGGLAGGVPLETQYF

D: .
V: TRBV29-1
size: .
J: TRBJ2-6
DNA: TGCAGCGTTGAAGGGACGCTCTCTGGGGCCAACGTCCTGACTTTC
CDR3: CSVEGTLSGANVLTF

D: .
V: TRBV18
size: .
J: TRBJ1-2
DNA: TGTGCCAGCTCACCACCGGGGGTTAACTATGGCTACACCTTC
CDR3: CASSPPGVNYGYTF

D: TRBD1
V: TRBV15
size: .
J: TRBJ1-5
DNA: TGTGCCACCAGCAAGGACAGGGGGCACAATCAGCCCCAGCATTTT
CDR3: CATSKDRGHNQPQHF

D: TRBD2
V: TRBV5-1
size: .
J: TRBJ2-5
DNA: TGCGCCAGCAGCTCCCAGACTAGCGGGATGGAGACCCAGTACTTC
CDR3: CASSSQTSGMETQYF

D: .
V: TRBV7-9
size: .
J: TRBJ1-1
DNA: TGTGCCAGCAGGACCAACACTGAAGCTTTCTTT
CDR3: CASRTNTEAFF

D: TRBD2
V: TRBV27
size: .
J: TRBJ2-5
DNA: TGTGCCAGCAGACCAACCGGGACTAGCCAAGAGACCCAGTACTTC
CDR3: CASRPTGTSQETQYF

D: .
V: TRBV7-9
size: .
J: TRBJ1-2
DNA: TGTGCCAGCAGCTCCGAATTCCTAGCGCGAGGCTACACCTTC
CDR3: CASSSEFLARGYTF

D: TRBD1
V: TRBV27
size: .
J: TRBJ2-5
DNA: TGTGCCAGCAGCCAAAAACAGGGGGCAGGGGAGACCCAGTACTTC
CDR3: CASSQKQGAGETQYF

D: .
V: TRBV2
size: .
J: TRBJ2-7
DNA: TGTGCCAGCAGCCCGACGGGCTCCTCATACGAGCAGTACTTC
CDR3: CASSPTGSSYEQYF

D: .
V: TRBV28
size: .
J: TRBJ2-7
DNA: TGTGCCAGCAGTTCTATGGGACCTGGCGAGCAGTACTTC
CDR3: CASSSMGPGEQYF

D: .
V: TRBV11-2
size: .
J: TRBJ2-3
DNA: TGTGCCAGCAGCTTACCAGATACGCAGTATTTT
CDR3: CASSLPDTQYF

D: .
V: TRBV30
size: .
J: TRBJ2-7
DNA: TGTGCCTGGGGGACAAACTACGAGCAGTACTTC
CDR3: CAWGTNYEQYF

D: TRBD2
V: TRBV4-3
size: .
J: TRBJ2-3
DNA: TGCGCCAGCAGCCCCACAGGGCCGGGACTAGGGTATGCAGATACGCAGTATTTT
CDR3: CASSPTGPGLGYADTQYF

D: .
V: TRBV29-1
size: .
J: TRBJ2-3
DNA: TGCAGCGTTGAAGGGGGGTATACGCAGTATTTT
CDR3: CSVEGGYTQYF

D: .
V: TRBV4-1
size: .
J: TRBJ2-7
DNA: TGCGCCAGCAGCCAAGGGGTAGAAAACTACGAGCAGTACTTC
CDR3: CASSQGVENYEQYF

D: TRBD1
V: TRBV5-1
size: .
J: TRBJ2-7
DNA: TGCGCCAGCCGAGGACAGGGGGACGAGCAGTACTTC
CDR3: CASRGQGDEQYF

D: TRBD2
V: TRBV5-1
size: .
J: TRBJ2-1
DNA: TGCGCCAGCAGCTTCCCTAGCGGGGGGGCCATAAATGAGCAGTTCTTC
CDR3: CASSFPSGGAINEQFF

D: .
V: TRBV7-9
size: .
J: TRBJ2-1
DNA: TGTGCCAGCAGCTTAGCCGAAATCAATGAGCAGTTCTTC
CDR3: CASSLAEINEQFF

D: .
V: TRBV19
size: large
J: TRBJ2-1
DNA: TGTGCCAGTAGTATAAAGGGGGGGCTTTACAATGAGCAGTTCTTC
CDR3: CASSIKGGLYNEQFF

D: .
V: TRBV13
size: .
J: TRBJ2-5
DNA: TGTGCCAGCAGCCCACCCCTCGGCAGGGAAGAAGAGACCCAGTACTTC
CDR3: CASSPPLGREEETQYF

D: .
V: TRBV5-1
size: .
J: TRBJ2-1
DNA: TGCGCCAGCAGCTTGGACCCTTACAATGAGCAGTTCTTC
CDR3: CASSLDPYNEQFF

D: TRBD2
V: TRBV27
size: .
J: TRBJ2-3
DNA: TGTGCCAGCAGTCCCCAGCAGGGACTAGTGATAGCAGATACGCAGTATTTT
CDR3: CASSPQQGLVIADTQYF

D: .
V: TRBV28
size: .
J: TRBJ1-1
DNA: TGTGCCAGCAGTCTGCGAGGTATGAACACTGAAGCTTTCTTT
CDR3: CASSLRGMNTEAFF

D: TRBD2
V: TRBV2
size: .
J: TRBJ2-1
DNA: TGTGCCAGTACTAGCGGGGGGGTTTACAATGAGCAGTTCTTC
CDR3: CASTSGGVYNEQFF

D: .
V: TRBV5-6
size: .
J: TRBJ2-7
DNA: TGTGCCAGCAGCTTGGTCCACCGCTTCTACGAGCAGTACTTC
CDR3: CASSLVHRFYEQYF

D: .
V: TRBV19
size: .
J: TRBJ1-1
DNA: TGTGCCAGTAGTCCTGGGATGAACACTGAAGCTTTCTTT
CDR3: CASSPGMNTEAFF

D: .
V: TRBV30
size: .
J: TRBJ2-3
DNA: TGTGCCTGGAGTGTACTAGCTCGCACAGATACGCAGTATTTT
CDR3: CAWSVLARTDTQYF

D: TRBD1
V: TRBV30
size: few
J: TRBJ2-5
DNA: TGTGCCTGGACCACGACAGGGGGAGAGACCCAGTACTTC
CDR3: CAWTTTGGETQYF

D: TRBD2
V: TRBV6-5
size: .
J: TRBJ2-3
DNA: TGTGCCAGCAGCTCTAGCGGGAGCACAGATACGCAGTATTTT
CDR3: CASSSSGSTDTQYF

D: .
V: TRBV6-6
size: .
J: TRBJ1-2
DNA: TGTGCCAGCAGTCCGCAAGCTAGAAACTATGGCTACACCTTC
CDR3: CASSPQARNYGYTF

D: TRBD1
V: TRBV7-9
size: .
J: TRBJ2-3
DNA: TGTGCCAGCAGCCTCCGGACAGGGGAGACAGATACGCAGTATTTT
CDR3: CASSLRTGETDTQYF